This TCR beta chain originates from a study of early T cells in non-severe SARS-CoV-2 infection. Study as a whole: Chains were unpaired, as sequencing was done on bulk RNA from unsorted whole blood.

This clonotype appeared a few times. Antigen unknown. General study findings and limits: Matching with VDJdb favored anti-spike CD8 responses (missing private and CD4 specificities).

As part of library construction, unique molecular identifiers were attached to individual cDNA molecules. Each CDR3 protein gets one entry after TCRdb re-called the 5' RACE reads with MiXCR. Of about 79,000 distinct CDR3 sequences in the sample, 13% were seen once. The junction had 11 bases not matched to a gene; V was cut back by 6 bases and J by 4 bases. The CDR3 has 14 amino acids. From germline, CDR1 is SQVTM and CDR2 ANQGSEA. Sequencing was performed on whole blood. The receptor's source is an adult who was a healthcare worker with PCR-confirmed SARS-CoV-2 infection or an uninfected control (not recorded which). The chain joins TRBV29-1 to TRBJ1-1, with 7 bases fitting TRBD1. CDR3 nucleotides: TGCAGCGTCCACCCCAGGGGGGATGGCACTGAAGCTTTCTTT. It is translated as CSVHPRGDGTEAFF.